A single T cell receptor (beta chain) is shown here with its context. Distinct nucleotide sequences in the sample also encode this CDR3. Both 60 Vbeta primers and 13 Jbeta primers went into the PCR. Here immunoSEQ multiplex PCR was the method, and the copy in TCRdb shows in-frame clones only, minus some. The table has roughly 90,000 clones, roughly 75% seen once. V was clipped by 4 bases and J by 4 bases, with 11 bases between them. From germline, CDR1 is GTSNPN and CDR2 SVGIG (reference sequence). The CDR3 is 12 residues long. These data are taken from a study of cytomegalovirus exposure and HLA in healthy donors.

The origin of this receptor is a man aged 25 to 45 in good health and CMV-seronegative. Sequenced: PBMCs. The chain recombines TRBV30 with TRBJ2-7, with TRBD1 as a possible D gene (5 bases). DNA of the CDR3: TGTGCCTGGACTCAAGGGGCTTACGAGCAGTACTTC. Encoded protein: CAWTQGAYEQYF.